This record concerns one TCR beta chain sequence. Authors' analysis steps: Reference gene primer amplification gave estimated nucleated cell counts. Data came from immunoSEQ multiplex PCR; TCRdb stores just in-frame clones and leaves some out. V, J and clone size are those of that table, while D and trimming were read from the DNA. The sample yields over 100,000 clones, roughly 82% seen once. V lost 5 bases and J lost 0, with 8 bases in between. Germline CDR1 and CDR2: LNHDA and SQIVND (reference sequence). This CDR3 has 14 amino acids. The sample is drawn from a study of blood T cell repertoires in COVID-19.

Sequenced input: peripheral blood. The chain joins TRBV19 to TRBJ1-3; no reliable D call. The clonotype was recovered from a woman aged 80 or over with active or convalescent COVID-19. The CDR3 reads CASSLQISGNTIYF. CDR3 coding DNA: TGTGCCAGTAGTCTACAGATCTCTGGAAACACCATATATTTT.